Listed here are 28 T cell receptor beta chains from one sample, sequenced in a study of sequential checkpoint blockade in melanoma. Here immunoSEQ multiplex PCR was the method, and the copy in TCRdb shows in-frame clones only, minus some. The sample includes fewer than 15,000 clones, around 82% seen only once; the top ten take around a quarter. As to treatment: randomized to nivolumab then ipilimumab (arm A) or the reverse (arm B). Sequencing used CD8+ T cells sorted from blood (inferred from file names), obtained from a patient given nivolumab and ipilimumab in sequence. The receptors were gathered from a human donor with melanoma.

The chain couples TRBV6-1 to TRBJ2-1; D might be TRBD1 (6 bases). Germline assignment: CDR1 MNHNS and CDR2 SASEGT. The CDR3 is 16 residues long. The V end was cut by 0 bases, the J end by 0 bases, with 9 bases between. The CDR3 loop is CASSEALDSSYNEQFF. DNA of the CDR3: TGTGCCAGCAGTGAAGCCTTGGACAGCTCCTACAATGAGCAGTTCTTC.

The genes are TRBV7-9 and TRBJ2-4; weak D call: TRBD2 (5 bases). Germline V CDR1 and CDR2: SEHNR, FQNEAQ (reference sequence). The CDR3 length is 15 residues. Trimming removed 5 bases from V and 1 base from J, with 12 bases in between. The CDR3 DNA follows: TGTGCCAGCAGCCCACCCGGGGAGGCCAAAAACATTCAGTACTTC. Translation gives CASSPPGEAKNIQYF.

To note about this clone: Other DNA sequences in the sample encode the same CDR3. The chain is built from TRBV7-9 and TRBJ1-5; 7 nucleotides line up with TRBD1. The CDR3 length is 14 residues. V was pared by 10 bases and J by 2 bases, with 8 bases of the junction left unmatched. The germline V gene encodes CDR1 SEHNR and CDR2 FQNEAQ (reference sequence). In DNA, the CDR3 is TGTGCCATCAGAGGCGACAGGGGCAATCAGCCCCAGCATTTT. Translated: CAIRGDRGNQPQHF. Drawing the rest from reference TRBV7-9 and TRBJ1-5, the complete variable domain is DTGVSQNPRHKITKRGQNVTFRCDPISEHNRLYWYRQTLGQGPEFLTYFQNEAQLEKSRLLSDRFSAERPKGSFSTLEIQRTEQGDSAMYLCAIRGDRGNQPQHFGDGTRLSIL.

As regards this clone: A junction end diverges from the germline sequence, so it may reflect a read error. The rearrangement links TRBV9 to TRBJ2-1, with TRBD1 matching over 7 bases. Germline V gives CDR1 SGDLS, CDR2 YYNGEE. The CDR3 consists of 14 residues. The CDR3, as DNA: TGTGCCAGTAGCGATTCGGGACAGTACAATGAGCAGTTCTTC. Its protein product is CASSDSGQYNEQFF.

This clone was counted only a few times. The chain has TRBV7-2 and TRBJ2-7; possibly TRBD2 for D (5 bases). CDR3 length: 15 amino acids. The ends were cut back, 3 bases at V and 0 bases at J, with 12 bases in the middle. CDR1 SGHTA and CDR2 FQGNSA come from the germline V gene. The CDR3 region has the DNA TGTGCCAGCAGCTTGGGTGCGGGCCCCTCCTACGAGCAGTACTTC. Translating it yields CASSLGAGPSYEQYF.

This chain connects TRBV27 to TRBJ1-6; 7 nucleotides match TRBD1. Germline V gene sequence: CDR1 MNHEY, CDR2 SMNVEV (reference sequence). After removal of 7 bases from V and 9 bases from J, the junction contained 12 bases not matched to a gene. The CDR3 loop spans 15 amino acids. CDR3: CASTQGGQRRSPLHF. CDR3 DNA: TGTGCCAGCACTCAGGGGGGACAAAGGCGTTCACCCCTCCACTTT.

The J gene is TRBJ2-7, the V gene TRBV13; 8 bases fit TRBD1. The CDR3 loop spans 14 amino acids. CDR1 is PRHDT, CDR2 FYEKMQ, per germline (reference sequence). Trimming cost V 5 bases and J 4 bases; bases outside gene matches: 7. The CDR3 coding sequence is TGTGCCAGCAGCCCAAGACAGGGGCAGTACGAGCAGTACTTC. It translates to CASSPRQGQYEQYF.

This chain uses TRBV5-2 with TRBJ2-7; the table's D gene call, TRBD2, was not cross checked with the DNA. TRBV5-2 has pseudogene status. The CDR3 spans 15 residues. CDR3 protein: CASSQELAGSREQYF. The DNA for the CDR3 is TGCGCCAGCAGCCAAGAGCTAGCGGGCTCTAGAGAGCAGTACTTC.

In DNA form, the CDR3 reads TGTGCCAGCAGTGATCCGCCGGGACAGCAAGGGCTTGACTATGGCTACACCTTC. This gives the protein CASSDPPGQQGLDYGYTF. This chain links TRBV25-1 with TRBJ1-2, with TRBD1 matching over 7 bases. There are 18 residues in the CDR3. With 3 bases clipped from V and 3 bases from J, the junction kept 16 bases outside the gene matches. Germline V gene data show CDR1 as MGHDK and CDR2 as SYGVNS.

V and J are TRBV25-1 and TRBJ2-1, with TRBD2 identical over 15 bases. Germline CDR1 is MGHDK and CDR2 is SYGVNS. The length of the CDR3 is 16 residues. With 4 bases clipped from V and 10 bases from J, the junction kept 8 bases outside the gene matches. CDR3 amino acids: CASSALPGLAGGEQFF. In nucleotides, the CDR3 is TGTGCCAGCAGTGCCCTGCCGGGACTAGCGGGGGGCGAGCAGTTCTTC.

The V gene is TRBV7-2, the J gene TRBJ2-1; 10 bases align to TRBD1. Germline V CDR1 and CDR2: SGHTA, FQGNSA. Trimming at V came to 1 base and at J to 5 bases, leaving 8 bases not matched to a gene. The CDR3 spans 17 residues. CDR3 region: CASSLERRTGGNNEQFF. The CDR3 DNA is TGTGCCAGCAGCTTAGAACGTCGGACAGGGGGGAACAATGAGCAGTTCTTC.

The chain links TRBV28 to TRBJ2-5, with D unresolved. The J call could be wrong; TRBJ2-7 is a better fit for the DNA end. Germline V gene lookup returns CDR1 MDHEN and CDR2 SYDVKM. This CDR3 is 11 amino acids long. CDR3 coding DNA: TGTGCCAGCAGTCTCCGGTACGAGCAGTACTTC. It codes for CASSLRYEQYF.

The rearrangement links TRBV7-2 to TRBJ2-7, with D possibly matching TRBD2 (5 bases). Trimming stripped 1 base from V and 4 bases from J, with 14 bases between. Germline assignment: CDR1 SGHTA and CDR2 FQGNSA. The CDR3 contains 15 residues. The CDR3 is CASSLGVGSGYEQYF. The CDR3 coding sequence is TGTGCCAGCAGCTTAGGGGTGGGCAGCGGTTACGAGCAGTACTTC.

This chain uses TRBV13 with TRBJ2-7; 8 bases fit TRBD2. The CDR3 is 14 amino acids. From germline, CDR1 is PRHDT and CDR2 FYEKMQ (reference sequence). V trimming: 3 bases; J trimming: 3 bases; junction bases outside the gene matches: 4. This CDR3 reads CASSFQTSDYEQYF. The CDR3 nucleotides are TGTGCCAGCAGCTTTCAGACTAGCGACTACGAGCAGTACTTC.

The CDR3 protein is CASSPSGGDYEQYF. As DNA, the CDR3 is TGTGCCAGCAGCCCAAGCGGGGGGGACTACGAGCAGTACTTC. The chain carries TRBV4-2 and TRBJ2-7, with 10 positions matching TRBD2. Losses at the gene ends were 4 bases for V and 3 bases for J; bases not matched to a gene: 3. The germline V gene encodes CDR1 LGHNA and CDR2 YNFKEQ. This CDR3 is built from 14 residues.

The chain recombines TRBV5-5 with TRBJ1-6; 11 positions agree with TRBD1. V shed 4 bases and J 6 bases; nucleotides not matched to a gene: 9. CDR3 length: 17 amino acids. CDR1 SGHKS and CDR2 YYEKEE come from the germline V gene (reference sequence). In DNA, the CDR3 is TGTGCCAGCAGCACCGGACAGGGGGCGAGAGCTAATTCACCCCTCCACTTT. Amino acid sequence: CASSTGQGARANSPLHF.

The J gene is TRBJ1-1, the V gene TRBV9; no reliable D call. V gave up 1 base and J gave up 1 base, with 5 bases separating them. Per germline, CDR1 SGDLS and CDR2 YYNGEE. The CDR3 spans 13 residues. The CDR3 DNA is TGTGCCAGCAGCGTACACAAGAACACTGAAGCTTTCTTT. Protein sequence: CASSVHKNTEAFF. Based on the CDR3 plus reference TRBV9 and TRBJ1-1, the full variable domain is DSGVTQTPKHLITATGQRVTLRCSPRSGDLSVYWYQQSLDQGLQFLIQYYNGEERAKGNILERFSAQQFPDLHSELNLSSLELGDSALYFCASSVHKNTEAFFGQGTRLTVV.

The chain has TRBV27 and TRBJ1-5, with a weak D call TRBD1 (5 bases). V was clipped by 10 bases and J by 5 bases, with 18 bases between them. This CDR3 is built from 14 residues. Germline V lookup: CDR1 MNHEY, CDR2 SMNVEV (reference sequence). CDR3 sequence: CATRFLGGDQPQHF. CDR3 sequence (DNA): TGTGCCACCAGGTTTCTTGGGGGGGATCAGCCCCAGCATTTT.

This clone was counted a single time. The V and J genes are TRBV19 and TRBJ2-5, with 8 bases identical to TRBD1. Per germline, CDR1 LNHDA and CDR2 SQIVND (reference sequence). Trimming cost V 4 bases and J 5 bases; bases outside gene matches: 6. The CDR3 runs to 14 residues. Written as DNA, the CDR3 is TGTGCCAGTAGTACACCAGGGGGCTGGGAGACCCAGTACTTC. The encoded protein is CASSTPGGWETQYF. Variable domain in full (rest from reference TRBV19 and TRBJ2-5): DGGITQSPKYLFRKEGQNVTLSCEQNLNHDAMYWYRQDPGQGLRLIYYSQIVNDFQKGDIAEGYSVSREKKESFPLTVTSAQKNPTAFYLCASSTPGGWETQYFGPGTRLLVL.

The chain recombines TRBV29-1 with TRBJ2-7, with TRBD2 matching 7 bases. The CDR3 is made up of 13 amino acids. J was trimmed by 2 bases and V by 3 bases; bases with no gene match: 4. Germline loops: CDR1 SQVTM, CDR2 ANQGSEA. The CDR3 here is CSVEVGGTYEQYF. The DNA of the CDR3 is TGCAGCGTTGAGGTGGGAGGGACCTACGAGCAGTACTTC.

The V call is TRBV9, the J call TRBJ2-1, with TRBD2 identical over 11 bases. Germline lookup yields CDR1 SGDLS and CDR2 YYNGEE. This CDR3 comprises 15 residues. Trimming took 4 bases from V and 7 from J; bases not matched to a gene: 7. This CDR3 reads CASSTSGTSGNEQFF. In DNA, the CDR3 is TGTGCCAGCAGCACCTCCGGGACTAGCGGTAATGAGCAGTTCTTC.

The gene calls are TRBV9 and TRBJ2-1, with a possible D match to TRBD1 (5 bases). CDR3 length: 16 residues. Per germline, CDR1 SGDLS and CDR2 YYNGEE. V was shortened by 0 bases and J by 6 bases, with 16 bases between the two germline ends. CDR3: CASSVGRVARGNEQFF. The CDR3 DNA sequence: TGTGCCAGCAGCGTAGGAAGAGTAGCAAGGGGCAATGAGCAGTTCTTC.

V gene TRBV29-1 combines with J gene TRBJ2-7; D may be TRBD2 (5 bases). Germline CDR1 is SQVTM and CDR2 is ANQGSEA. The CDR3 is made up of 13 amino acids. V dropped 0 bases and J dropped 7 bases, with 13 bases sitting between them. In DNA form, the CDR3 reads TGCAGCGTTGAAGATTACGGGGTAGGTGAGCAGTACTTC. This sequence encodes CSVEDYGVGEQYF.

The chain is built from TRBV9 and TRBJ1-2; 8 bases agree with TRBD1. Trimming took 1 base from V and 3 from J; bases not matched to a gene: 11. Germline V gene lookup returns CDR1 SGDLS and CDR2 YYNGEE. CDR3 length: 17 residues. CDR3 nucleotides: TGTGCCAGCAGCGTAAGCTCCTCAGGGGGCGGAGACTATGGCTACACCTTC. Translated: CASSVSSSGGGDYGYTF.

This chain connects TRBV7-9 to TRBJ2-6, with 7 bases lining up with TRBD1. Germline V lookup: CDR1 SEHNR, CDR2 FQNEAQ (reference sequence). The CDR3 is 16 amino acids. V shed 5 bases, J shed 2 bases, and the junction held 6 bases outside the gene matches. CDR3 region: CASSETGVTGANVLTF. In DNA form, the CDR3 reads TGTGCCAGCAGCGAAACAGGGGTAACTGGGGCCAACGTCCTGACTTTC.

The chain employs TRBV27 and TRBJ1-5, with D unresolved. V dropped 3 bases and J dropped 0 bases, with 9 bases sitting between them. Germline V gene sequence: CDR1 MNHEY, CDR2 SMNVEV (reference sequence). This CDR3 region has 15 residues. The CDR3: CASSFSVNSNQPQHF. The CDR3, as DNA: TGTGCCAGCAGTTTTTCGGTTAATAGCAATCAGCCCCAGCATTTT.

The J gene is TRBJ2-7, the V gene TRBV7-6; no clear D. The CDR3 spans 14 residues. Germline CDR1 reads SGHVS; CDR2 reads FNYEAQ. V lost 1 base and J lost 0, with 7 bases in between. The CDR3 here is CASSLGRYSYEQYF. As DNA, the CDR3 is TGTGCCAGCAGCTTAGGGCGGTACTCCTACGAGCAGTACTTC. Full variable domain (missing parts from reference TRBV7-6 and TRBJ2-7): GAGVSQSPRYKVTKRGQDVALRCDPISGHVSLYWYRQALGQGPEFLTYFNYEAQQDKSGLPNDRFSAERPEGSISTLTIQRTEQRDSAMYRCASSLGRYSYEQYFGPGTRLTVT.

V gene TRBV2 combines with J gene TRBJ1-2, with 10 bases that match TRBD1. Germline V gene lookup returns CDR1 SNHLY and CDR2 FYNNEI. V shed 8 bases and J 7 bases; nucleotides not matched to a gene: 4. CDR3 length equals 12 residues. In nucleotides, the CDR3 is TGTGCCAGCTTAGACAGGGGGCTTGGCTACACCTTC. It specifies CASLDRGLGYTF.